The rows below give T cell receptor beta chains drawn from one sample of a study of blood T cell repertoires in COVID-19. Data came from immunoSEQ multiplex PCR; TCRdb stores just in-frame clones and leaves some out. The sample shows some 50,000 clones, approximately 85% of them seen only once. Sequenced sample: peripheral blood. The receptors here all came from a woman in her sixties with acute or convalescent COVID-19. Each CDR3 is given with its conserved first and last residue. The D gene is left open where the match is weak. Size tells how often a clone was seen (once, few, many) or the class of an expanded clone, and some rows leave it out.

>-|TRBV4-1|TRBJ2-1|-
TGCGCCAGCAGCCAATCAAGCGGGCCGAACAATGAGCAGTTCTTC
CASSQSSGPNNEQFF
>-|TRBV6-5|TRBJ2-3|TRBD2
TGTGCCAGCAGTCGCCAAGCGGGAGGTACAGATACGCAGTATTTT
CASSRQAGGTDTQYF
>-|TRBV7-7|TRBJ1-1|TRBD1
TGTGCCAGCAGCCCCCTCCAGAGGGGGACAGGGGGGGGGTGGAACACTGAAGCTTTCTTT
CASSPLQRGTGGGWNTEAFF
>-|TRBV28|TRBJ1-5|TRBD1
TGTGCCAGTGGGACAGGGATTATTCAGCCCCAGCATTTT
CASGTGIIQPQHF
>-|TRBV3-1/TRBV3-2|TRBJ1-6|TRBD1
TGTGCCAGCAGCCGAGCTGGACAGGGGAATTCACCCCTCCACTTT
CASSRAGQGNSPLHF
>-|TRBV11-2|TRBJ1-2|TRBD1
TGTGCCAGCAGCTTTTCGACAGGGAACTATGGCTACACCTTC
CASSFSTGNYGYTF
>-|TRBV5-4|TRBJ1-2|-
TGTGCCAGCAGCTTGGAAGGGGTGACTGGCTACACCTTC
CASSLEGVTGYTF
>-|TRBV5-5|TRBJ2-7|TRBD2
TGTGCCAGCAGCCCGGGACTAGCCCTTTACGAGCAGTACTTC
CASSPGLALYEQYF
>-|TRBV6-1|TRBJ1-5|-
TGTGCCAGCAGTGAATACAGGGCTCGTGACAATCAGCCCCGGCATTTT
CASSEYRARDNQPRHF
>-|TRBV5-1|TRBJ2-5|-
TGCGCCAGCAGCTTGTTAGCACCCAAAGAGACCCAGTACTTC
CASSLLAPKETQYF
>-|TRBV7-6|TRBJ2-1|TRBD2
TGTGCCAGCAGCTTAGAGGTAGCGGGTAGTGGTGAGCAGTTCTTC
CASSLEVAGSGEQFF
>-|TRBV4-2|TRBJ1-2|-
TGTGCCAGCAGCCAAGATGCTCTCGGGGGGGACTATGGCTACACCTTC
CASSQDALGGDYGYTF
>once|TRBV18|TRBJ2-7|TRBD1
TGTGCCAGCTCACCGACGCGGGACAGGACCACCTACGAGCAGTACTTC
CASSPTRDRTTYEQYF
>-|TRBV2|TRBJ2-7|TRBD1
TGTGCCAGCAGTGGACAGGGGTACGAGCAGTACTTC
CASSGQGYEQYF
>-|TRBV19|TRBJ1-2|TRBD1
TGTGCCAGTAGTCCCTACGCCGGGACAGCGACCAGTTGGCATGGCTACACCTTC
CASSPYAGTATSWHGYTF
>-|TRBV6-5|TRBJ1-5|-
TGTGCCAGCAGTCCCCGACAGTCAAATCAGCCCCAGCATTTT
CASSPRQSNQPQHF
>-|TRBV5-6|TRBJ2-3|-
TGTGCCAGCAGTTACGGGTGGACAGATACGCAGTATTTT
CASSYGWTDTQYF
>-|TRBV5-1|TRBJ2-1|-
TGCGCCAGCAGCTTGGCCCCCAGCGCTAGCTCCTACAATGAGCAGTTCTTC
CASSLAPSASSYNEQFF
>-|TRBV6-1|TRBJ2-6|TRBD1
TGTGCCAGCAGTGAACAGGGGGCTGGGGCCAACGTCCTGACTTTC
CASSEQGAGANVLTF
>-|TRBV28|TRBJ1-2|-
TGTGCCAGCAGTCCCCTCGTTGTCGGGCAGGGTCAATTTGGCTACACCTTC
CASSPLVVGQGQFGYTF
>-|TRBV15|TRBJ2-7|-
TGTGCCACCAGCAGAGATGAGTACGAGCAGTACTTC
CATSRDEYEQYF
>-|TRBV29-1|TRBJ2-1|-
TGCAGCATTGTCCCCTGGCGGACGGCAGAGGGTGAGCAGTTCTTC
CSIVPWRTAEGEQFF
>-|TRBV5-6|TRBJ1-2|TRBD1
TGTGCCAGCAGCTTTACCGACAGGGTTCTTGGCTACACCTTC
CASSFTDRVLGYTF
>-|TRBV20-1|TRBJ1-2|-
TGCAGTGCTAGTGGGGGGGGTGTTGGTTATGGCTACACCTTC
CSASGGGVGYGYTF
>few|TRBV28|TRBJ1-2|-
TGTGCCAGCAGTTTAATCCAGGGTAACGGCTACACCTTC
CASSLIQGNGYTF
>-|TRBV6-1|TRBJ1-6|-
TGTGCCAGCAGTGAAGTAGGAGGGGACGGAAGCTCACCCCTCCACTTT
CASSEVGGDGSSPLHF
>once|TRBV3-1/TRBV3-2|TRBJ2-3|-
TGTGCCAGCAGCCAAGGACAGCTCAGCACAGATACGCAGTATTTT
CASSQGQLSTDTQYF
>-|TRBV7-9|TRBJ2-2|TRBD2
TGTGCCAGCAAGGAGGTCGGACTAGCGAACACCGGGGAGCTGTTTTTT
CASKEVGLANTGELFF
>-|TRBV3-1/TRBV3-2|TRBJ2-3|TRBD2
TGTGCCAGCAGCCTAACTAGCGGGAGCGGGAAAGATACGCAGTATTTT
CASSLTSGSGKDTQYF
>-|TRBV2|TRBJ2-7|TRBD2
TGTGCCAGCAGGGAGACTAGCGGGAGGTCCCTCTTAACCCTTTACGAGCAGTACTTC
CASRETSGRSLLTLYEQYF
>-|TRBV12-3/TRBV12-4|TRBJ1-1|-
TGTGCCAGCCCGGGACTTCGAACTGAAGCTTTCTTT
CASPGLRTEAFF
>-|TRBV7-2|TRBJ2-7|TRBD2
TGTGCCAGCAGCCCACGTGCTAGCGGAATCTACGAGCAGTACTTC
CASSPRASGIYEQYF
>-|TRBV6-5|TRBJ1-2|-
TGTGCCAGCAGCTTACGAGAGGGCAACTATGGCTACACCTTC
CASSLREGNYGYTF